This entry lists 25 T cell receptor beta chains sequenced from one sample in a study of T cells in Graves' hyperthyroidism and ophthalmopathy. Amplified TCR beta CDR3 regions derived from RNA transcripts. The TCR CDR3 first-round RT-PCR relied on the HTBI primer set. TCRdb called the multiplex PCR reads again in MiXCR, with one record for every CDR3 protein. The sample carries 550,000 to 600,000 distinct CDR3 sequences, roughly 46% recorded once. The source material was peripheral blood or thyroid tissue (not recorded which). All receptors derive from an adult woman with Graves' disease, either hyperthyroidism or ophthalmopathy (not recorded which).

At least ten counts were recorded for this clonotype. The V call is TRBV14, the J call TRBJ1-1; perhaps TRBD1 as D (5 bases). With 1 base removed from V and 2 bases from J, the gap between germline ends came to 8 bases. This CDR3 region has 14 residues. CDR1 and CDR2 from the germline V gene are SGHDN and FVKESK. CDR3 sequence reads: CASSQGWGNTEAFF. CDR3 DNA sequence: TGTGCCAGCAGCCAAGGGTGGGGCAACACTGAAGCTTTCTTT.

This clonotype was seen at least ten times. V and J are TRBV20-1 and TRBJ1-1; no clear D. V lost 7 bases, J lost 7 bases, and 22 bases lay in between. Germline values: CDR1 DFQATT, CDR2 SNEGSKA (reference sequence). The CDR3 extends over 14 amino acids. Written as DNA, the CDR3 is TGCAGTGAGGTCTTTCTCGGTGGAGGAGGTGAAGCTTTCTTT. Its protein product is CSEVFLGGGGEAFF.

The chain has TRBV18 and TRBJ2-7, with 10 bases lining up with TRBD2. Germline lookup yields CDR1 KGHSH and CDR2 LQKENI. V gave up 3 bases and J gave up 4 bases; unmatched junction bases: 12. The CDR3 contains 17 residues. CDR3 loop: CASSPSQRSSGSYEQYF. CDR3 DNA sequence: TGTGCCAGCTCACCCAGCCAGAGGTCTAGCGGGAGTTACGAGCAGTACTTC.

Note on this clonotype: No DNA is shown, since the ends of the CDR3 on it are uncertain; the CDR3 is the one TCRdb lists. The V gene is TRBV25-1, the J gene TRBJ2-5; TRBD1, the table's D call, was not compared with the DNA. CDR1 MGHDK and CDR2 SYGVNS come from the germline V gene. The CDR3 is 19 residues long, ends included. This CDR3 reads CACSARRRGPPLGVKTQYF.

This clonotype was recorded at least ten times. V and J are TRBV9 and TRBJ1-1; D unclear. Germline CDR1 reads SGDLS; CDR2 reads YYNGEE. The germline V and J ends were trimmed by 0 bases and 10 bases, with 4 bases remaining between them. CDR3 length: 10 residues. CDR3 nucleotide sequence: TGTGCCAGCAGCGTAGAGGGAGCTTTCTTT. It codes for CASSVEGAFF. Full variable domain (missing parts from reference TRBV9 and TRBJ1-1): DSGVTQTPKHLITATGQRVTLRCSPRSGDLSVYWYQQSLDQGLQFLIQYYNGEERAKGNILERFSAQQFPDLHSELNLSSLELGDSALYFCASSVEGAFFGQGTRLTVV.

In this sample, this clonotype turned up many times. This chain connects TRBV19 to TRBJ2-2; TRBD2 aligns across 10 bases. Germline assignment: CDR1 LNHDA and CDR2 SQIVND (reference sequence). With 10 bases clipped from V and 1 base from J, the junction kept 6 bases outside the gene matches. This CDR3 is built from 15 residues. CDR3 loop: CATFRTSGNTGELFF. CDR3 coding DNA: TGTGCCACATTCAGGACTAGCGGGAACACCGGGGAGCTGTTTTTT.

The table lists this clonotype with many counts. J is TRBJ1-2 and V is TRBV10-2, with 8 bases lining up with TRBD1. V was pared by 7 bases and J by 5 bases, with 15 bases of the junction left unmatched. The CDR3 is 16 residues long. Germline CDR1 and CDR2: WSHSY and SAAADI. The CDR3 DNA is TGCGCCAGCACAGGCGGCACGAGGGACAGGAGATATGGCTACACCTTC. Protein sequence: CASTGGTRDRRYGYTF.

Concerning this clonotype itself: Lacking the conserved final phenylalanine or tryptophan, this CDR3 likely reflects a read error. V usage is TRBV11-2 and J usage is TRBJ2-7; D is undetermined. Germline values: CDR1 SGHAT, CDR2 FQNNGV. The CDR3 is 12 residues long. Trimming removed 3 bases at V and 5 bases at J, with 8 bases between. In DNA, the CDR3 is TGTGCCAGCAGCTTGGTTCCTCACGAGCAGTACCTC. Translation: CASSLVPHEQYL.

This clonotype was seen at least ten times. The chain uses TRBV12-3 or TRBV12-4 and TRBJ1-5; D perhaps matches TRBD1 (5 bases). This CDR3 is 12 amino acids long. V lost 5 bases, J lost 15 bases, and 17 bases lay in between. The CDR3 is CASSLTWGSLHF. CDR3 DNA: TGTGCCAGCAGTCTTACGTGGGGGAGTCTGCATTTT.

CDR3 sequence (DNA): TGCAGTGCTAGGTTAGAGTACCAAGAGACCCAGTACTTC. Residues: CSARLEYQETQYF. J is TRBJ2-5 and V is TRBV20-1; D unclear. V gave up 3 bases and J gave up 0 bases, with 8 bases separating them. Germline-derived CDR1 and CDR2 are DFQATT and SNEGSKA (reference sequence). CDR3 length equals 13 residues.

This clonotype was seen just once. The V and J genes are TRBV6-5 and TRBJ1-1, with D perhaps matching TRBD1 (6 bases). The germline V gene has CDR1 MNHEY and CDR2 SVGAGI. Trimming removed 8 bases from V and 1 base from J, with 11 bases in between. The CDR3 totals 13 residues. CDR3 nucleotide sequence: TGTGCCAGCGCAGGGGAAGGGAACACTGAAGCTTTCTTT. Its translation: CASAGEGNTEAFF.

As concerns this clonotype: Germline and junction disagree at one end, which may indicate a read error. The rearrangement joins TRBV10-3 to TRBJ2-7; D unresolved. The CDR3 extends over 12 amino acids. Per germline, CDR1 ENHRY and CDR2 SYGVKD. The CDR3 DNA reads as TGTGCCAGCAGTTTACCAGGTTCCGAGCAGTACTTC. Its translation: CASSLPGSEQYF.

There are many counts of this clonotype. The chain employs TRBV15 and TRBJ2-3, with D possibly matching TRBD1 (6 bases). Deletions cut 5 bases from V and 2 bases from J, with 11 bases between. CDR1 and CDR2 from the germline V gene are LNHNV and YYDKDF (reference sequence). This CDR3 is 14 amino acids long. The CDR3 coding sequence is TGTGCCACCAGCGTCGGACAGCCCACAGATACGCAGTATTTT. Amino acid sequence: CATSVGQPTDTQYF.

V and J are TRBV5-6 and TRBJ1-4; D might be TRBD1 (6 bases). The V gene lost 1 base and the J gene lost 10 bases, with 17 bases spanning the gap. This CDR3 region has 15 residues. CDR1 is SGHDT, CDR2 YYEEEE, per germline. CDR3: CASSLLSGAIGKLFF. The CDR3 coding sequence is TGTGCCAGCAGCTTGTTGTCGGGGGCGATTGGAAAACTGTTTTTT. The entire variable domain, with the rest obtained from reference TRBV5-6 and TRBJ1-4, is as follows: DAGVTQSPTHLIKTRGQQVTLRCSPKSGHDTVSWYQQALGQGPQFIFQYYEEEERQRGNFPDRFSGHQFPNYSSELNVNALLLGDSALYLCASSLLSGAIGKLFFGSGTQLSVL.

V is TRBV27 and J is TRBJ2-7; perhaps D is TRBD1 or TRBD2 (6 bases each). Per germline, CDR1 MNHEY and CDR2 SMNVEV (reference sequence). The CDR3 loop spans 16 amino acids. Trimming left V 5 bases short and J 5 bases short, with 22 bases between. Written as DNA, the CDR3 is TGTGCCAGCAGTCCACTTCGGCCCACGGGGGCCGACGAGCAGTACTTC. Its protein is CASSPLRPTGADEQYF.

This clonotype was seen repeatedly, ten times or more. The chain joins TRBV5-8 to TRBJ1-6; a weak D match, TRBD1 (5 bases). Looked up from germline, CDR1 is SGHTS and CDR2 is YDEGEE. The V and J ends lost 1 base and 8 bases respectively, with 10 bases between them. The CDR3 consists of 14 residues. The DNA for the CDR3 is TGTGCCAGCAGCTTGAGTTTAGGGGATTCACCCCTCCACTTT. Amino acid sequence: CASSLSLGDSPLHF.

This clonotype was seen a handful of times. The CDR3 loop reads CAISPGTGQETQYF. The DNA of the CDR3 is TGTGCCATCAGCCCGGGGACAGGACAAGAGACCCAGTACTTC. The V and J genes are TRBV10-3 and TRBJ2-5, with 8 nucleotides matching TRBD1. The trim removed 6 bases at V and 2 bases at J, leaving 5 bases unmatched. Germline CDR1 is ENHRY and CDR2 is SYGVKD. The CDR3 runs 14 residues.

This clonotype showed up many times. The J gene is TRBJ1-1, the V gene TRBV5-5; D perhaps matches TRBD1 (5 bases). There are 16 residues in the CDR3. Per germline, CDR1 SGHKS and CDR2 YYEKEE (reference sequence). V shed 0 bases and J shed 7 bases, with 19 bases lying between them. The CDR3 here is CASSLAPGEGILEAFF. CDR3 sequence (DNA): TGTGCCAGCAGCTTGGCCCCGGGGGAGGGGATACTTGAAGCTTTCTTT.

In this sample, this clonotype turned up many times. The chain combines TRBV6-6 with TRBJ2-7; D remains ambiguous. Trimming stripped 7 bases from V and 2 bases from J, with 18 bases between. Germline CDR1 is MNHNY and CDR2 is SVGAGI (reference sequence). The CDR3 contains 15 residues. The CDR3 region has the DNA TGTGCCAGCACCGAGCGACAAGGTCTTCCCTACGAGCAGTACTTC. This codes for CASTERQGLPYEQYF.

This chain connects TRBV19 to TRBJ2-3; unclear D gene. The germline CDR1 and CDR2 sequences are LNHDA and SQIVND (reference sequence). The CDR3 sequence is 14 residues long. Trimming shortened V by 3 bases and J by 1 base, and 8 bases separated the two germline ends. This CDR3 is CASSIIRGTDTQYF. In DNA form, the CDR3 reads TGTGCCAGTAGTATCATCCGGGGCACAGATACGCAGTATTTT.

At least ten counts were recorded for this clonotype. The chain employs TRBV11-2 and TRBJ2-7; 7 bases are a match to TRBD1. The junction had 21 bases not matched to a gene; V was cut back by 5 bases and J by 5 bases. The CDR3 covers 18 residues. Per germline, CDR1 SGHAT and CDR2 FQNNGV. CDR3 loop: CASSLQLGRGKLADEQYF. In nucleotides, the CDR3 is TGTGCCAGCAGCCTTCAATTAGGCAGGGGGAAACTGGCCGACGAGCAGTACTTC. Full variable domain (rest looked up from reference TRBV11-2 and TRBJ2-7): EAGVAQSPRYKIIEKRQSVAFWCNPISGHATLYWYQQILGQGPKLLIQFQNNGVVDDSQLPKDRFSAERLKGVDSTLKIQPAKLEDSAVYLCASSLQLGRGKLADEQYFGPGTRLTVT.

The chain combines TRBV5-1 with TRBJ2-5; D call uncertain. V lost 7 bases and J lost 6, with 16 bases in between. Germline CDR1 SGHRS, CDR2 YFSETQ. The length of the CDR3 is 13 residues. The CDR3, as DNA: TGCGCCAGCGGGTCAGCCCCCGAGAAGACCCAGTACTTC. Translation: CASGSAPEKTQYF. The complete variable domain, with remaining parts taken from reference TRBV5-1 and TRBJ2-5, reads KAGVTQTPRYLIKTRGQQVTLSCSPISGHRSVSWYQQTPGQGLQFLFEYFSETQRNKGNFPGRFSGRQFSNSRSEMNVSTLELGDSALYLCASGSAPEKTQYFGPGTRLLVL.

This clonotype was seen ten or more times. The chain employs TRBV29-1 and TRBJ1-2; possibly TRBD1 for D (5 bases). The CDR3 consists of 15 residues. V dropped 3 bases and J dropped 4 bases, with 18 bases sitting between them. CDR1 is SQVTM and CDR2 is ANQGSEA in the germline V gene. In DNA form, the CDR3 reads TGCAGCGTTGACAGGAGGGACTCGGCGGGCTATGGCTACACCTTC. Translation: CSVDRRDSAGYGYTF.

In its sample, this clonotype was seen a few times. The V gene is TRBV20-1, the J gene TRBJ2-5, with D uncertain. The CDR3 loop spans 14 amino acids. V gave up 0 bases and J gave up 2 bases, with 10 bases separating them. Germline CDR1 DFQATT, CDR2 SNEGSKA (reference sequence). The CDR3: CSARDRSRQETQYF. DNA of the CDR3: TGCAGTGCTAGAGACCGCTCGCGACAAGAGACCCAGTACTTC.

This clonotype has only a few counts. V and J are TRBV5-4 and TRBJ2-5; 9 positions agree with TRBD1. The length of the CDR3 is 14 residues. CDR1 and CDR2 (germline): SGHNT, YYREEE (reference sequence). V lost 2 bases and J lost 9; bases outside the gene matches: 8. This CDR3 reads CASSLQGAKQPQYF. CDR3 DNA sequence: TGTGCCAGCAGCTTACAGGGGGCAAAGCAGCCCCAGTACTTC.